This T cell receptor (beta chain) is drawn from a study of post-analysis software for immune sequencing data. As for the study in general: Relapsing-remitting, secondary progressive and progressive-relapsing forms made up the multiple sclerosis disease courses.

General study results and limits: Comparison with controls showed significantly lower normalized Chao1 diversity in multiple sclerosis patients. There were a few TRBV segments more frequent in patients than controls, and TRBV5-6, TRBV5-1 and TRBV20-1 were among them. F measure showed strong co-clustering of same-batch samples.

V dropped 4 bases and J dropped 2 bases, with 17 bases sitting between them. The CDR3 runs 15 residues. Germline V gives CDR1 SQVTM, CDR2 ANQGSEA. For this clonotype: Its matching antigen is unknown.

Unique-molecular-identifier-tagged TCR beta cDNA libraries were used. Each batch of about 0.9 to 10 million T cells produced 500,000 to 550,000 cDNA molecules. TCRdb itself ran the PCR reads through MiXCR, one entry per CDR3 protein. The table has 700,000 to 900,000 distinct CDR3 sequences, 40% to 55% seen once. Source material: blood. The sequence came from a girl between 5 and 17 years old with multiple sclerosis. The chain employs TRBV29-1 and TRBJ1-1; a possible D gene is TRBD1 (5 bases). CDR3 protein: CSVGAGFLPNTEAFF. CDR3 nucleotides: TGCAGCGTTGGGGCAGGGTTCTTACCAAACACTGAAGCTTTCTTT.